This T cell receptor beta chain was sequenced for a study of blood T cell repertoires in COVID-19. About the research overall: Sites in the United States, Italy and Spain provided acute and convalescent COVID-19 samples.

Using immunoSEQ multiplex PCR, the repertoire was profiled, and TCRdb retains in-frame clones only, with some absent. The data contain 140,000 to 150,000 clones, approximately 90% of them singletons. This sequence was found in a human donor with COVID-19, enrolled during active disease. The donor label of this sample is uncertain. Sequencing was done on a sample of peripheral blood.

For the CDR3, the DNA is TGTGCCAGCAGTAATGGAGGTCAGGGGCTTTCCATGGATACGCAGTATTTT. Amino acid sequence: CASSNGGQGLSMDTQYF. The chain is built from TRBV5-4 and TRBJ2-3; D is perhaps TRBD1 (6 bases). V was clipped by 5 bases and J by 6 bases, with 25 bases between them. This CDR3 is 17 amino acids long. Germline V lookup: CDR1 SGHNT, CDR2 YYREEE (reference sequence).